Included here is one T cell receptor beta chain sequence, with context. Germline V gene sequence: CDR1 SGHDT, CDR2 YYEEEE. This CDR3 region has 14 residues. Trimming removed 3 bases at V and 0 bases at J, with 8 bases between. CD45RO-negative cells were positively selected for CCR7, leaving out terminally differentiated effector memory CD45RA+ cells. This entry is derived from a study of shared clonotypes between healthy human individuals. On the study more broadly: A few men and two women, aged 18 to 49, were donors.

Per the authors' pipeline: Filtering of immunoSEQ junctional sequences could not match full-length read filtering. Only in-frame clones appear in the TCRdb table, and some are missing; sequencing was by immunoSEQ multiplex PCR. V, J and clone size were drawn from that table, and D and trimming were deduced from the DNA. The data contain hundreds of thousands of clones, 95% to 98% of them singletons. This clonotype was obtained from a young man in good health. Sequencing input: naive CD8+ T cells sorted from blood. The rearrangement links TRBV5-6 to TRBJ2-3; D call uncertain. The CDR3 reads CASSWWASTDTQYF. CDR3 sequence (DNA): TGTGCCAGCAGCTGGTGGGCCAGCACAGATACGCAGTATTTT.